This T cell receptor beta chain was sequenced during a study of vaccination effects on CD4 cells after COVID-19. As for the study in general: Post-vaccine samples followed the second dose by a median of 72 days.

TCRdb's copy holds only in-frame clones and misses some; the assay was immunoSEQ multiplex PCR. The sample contains approximately 60,000 clones, about four fifths of which appear only once. Having been cultured for under twelve days, the cells underwent CD4+ T cell isolation. Participants got two doses of BNT162b2 or mRNA-1273 vaccine. A note on this clone: What it binds is not known.

Trimming removed 8 bases from V and 0 bases from J, with 14 bases in between. The V gene's germline CDR1 is LNHDA and CDR2 SQIVND (reference sequence). The CDR3 is made up of 16 amino acids. The origin of this receptor is a human donor who received a COVID-19 vaccine. The V gene is TRBV19, the J gene TRBJ2-6; D is ambiguous. Here the sequenced sample was CD4+ T cells from PBMCs cultured without peptide, taken after COVID-19 vaccination. The DNA for the CDR3 is TGTGCCAGTCGTGGCAGCACTCGCTCTGGGGCCAACGTCCTGACTTTC. Its translation is CASRGSTRSGANVLTF.